One T cell receptor (beta chain) is described in this entry. The data were taken from a study of T cell responses to AZD1222 COVID-19 vaccine. Only in-frame clones appear in the TCRdb table, and some are missing; sequencing was by immunoSEQ multiplex PCR. The sample records roughly 200,000 clones, just over 90% being singletons. The input for sequencing was peripheral blood, taken 28 days after the second AZD1222 dose. This clonotype originated in an adult who received the AZD1222 COVID-19 vaccine.

CDR3 coding DNA: TGCGCCAGCAGCTTGAGGGGCGCGGGTACTGAAGCTTTCTTT. Amino acid sequence: CASSLRGAGTEAFF. The chain has TRBV5-1 and TRBJ1-1; TRBD1 might be the D (5 bases). This CDR3 has 14 residues. Deletions cut 1 base from V and 5 bases from J, with 12 bases between. Germline-derived CDR1 and CDR2 are SGHRS and YFSETQ.